The T cell receptor (beta chain) described here comes from a study of post-analysis software for immune sequencing data. Findings of the study overall: Comparison of patients with controls showed five TRBV segments more frequent in patients, TRBV5-6, TRBV5-1 and TRBV20-1 among them.

Per the germline V gene, CDR1 is DFQATT and CDR2 is SNEGSKA (reference sequence). The CDR3 sequence is 15 residues long. After removal of 6 bases from V and 1 base from J, the junction contained 12 bases not matched to a gene. This clonotype was recorded at least ten times. Its antigen remains unknown. Unique molecular identifiers tagged the TCR beta cDNA libraries. Researchers reported roughly 510,000 cDNA molecules coming from roughly 1 to 10 million T cells. TCRdb re-analysed the PCR reads in MiXCR, keeping a single row per CDR3 protein. The sample records about 820,000 distinct CDR3 sequences, about 50% being singletons.

V gene TRBV20-1 combines with J gene TRBJ2-7, with 7 bases lining up with TRBD1. The clonotype originates from a girl between 5 and 17 years old with multiple sclerosis. Sequenced material: blood. In DNA form, the CDR3 reads TGCAGTGCGCACCGACCCGGGACAGTTTCCTACGAGCAGTACTTC. It yields the protein CSAHRPGTVSYEQYF.